This passage covers 20 T cell receptor beta chains from one sample sequenced in a study of T-cell reconstitution after alpha-beta-depleted transplantation in children. Library preparation (for TCRbeta) was performed with unique molecular identifiers. TCRdb re-called the PCR reads through MiXCR, storing one row per CDR3 protein. This table holds around 500,000 distinct CDR3 sequences, under 30% found once. The specimen comprised PBMCs, mostly from graft donor cells, sampled 360 days after TCRalphabeta/CD19-depleted stem cell transplant. The receptors stem from a boy in the first two years of life who had a stem cell transplant for acute myeloid leukemia, so the T cells may come from the graft donor.

A remark on this clonotype: A read error is possible here, since a much larger clone lies one base away. The chain recombines TRBV29-1 with TRBJ2-7, with a tentative D call TRBD2 (6 bases). Germline-derived CDR1 and CDR2 are SQVTM and ANQGSEA. The ends were cut back, 7 bases at V and 6 bases at J, with 13 bases in the middle. CDR3 length equals 11 residues. The CDR3 sequence: CSGGLPCEQYF. CDR3 sequence (DNA): TGCAGCGGGGGACTTCCCTGCGAGCAGTACTTC.

This chain joins TRBV6-1 and TRBJ2-1; D gene uncertain. Germline assignment: CDR1 MNHNS and CDR2 SASEGT. With 10 bases removed from V and 6 bases from J, the gap between germline ends came to 13 bases. The CDR3 totals 12 residues. CDR3 loop: CATPTIGNEQFF. CDR3 nucleotide sequence: TGTGCCACCCCTACTATTGGCAATGAGCAGTTCTTC.

The DNA for the CDR3 is TGTGCCACGAGGGCGGATAGCAATCAGCCCCAGCATTTT. This codes for CATRADSNQPQHF. The V gene is TRBV2, the J gene TRBJ1-5, with D hard to call. Per the germline V gene, CDR1 is SNHLY and CDR2 is FYNNEI. The V end was cut by 10 bases, the J end by 0 bases, with 10 bases between. CDR3 length: 13 amino acids.

V is TRBV15 and J is TRBJ2-1; 11 bases line up with TRBD2. The trim removed 5 bases at V and 2 bases at J, leaving 11 bases unmatched. Germline V gene sequence: CDR1 LNHNV, CDR2 YYDKDF (reference sequence). The CDR3 consists of 18 residues. The CDR3 spells CATSGPGLAVPAYNEQFF. In nucleotides, the CDR3 is TGTGCCACCAGCGGACCGGGACTAGCGGTTCCGGCCTACAATGAGCAGTTCTTC.

This clonotype was recorded at least ten times. The chain uses TRBV7-6 and TRBJ2-1; D is possibly TRBD1 (5 bases). With 5 bases removed from V and 6 bases from J, the gap between germline ends came to 23 bases. The CDR3 runs 17 residues. The germline V gene has CDR1 SGHVS and CDR2 FNYEAQ. CDR3 DNA sequence: TGTGCCAGCAGCGCTATCGGCGGACAAGTGGCGGCCAATGAGCAGTTCTTC. The encoded protein is CASSAIGGQVAANEQFF.

In its sample, this clonotype was seen many times. The J gene is TRBJ2-1, the V gene TRBV5-5; D not certain. The CDR3 has 13 residues. Germline-derived CDR1 and CDR2 are SGHKS and YYEKEE (reference sequence). V was shortened by 0 bases and J by 5 bases, with 6 bases between the two germline ends. The CDR3 DNA follows: TGTGCCAGCAGCTTGGGACCGCACAATGAGCAGTTCTTC. It encodes CASSLGPHNEQFF.

This clonotype was seen ten or more times. This rearrangement joins TRBV6-5 to TRBJ2-2; D gene uncertain. This CDR3 has 15 residues. Looked up from germline, CDR1 is MNHEY and CDR2 is SVGAGI. Trimming cost V 0 bases and J 2 bases, with 7 bases left between them. The CDR3 DNA sequence: TGTGCCAGCAGTTACTCCTGGGGTAACACCGGGGAGCTGTTTTTT. Amino acids: CASSYSWGNTGELFF.

The CDR3 sequence: CAIRPGLHCYEQYF. CDR3 nucleotide sequence: TGTGCCATCAGACCAGGACTCCACTGCTACGAGCAGTACTTC. The genes are TRBV28 and TRBJ2-7, with D possibly matching TRBD2 (5 bases). CDR3 size: 14 residues. CDR1 and CDR2 (germline): MDHEN, SYDVKM. Between the trimmed V and J ends, which lost 10 bases and 3 bases, there was a span of 19 bases. The full variable domain, completed using reference TRBV28 and TRBJ2-7, is DVKVTQSSRYLVKRTGEKVFLECVQDMDHENMFWYRQDPGLGLRLIYFSYDVKMKEKGDIPEGYSVSREKKERFSLILESASTNQTSMYLCAIRPGLHCYEQYFGPGTRLTVT.

The chain joins TRBV20-1 to TRBJ1-5, with a possible D match to TRBD1 (5 bases). The length of the CDR3 is 14 residues. The germline V gene encodes CDR1 DFQATT and CDR2 SNEGSKA (reference sequence). The V and J ends lost 4 bases and 4 bases respectively, with 14 bases between them. Written as DNA, the CDR3 is TGCAGTGCTACGTGGGGCGGAGGGAATCAGCCCCAGCATTTT. This sequence encodes CSATWGGGNQPQHF.

The chain couples TRBV11-2 to TRBJ2-1; no clear D. CDR3 size: 11 residues. With 1 base removed from V and 14 bases from J, the gap between germline ends came to 9 bases. Germline V gives CDR1 SGHAT, CDR2 FQNNGV. CDR3 sequence reads: CASSLGVREFF. CDR3 nucleotide sequence: TGTGCCAGCAGCTTAGGAGTAAGGGAGTTCTTC.

Only a few counts were recorded for this clonotype. CDR3 residues: CASKLRGGSEQFF. The CDR3 nucleotides read TGTGCCAGCAAACTCAGGGGGGGGAGTGAGCAGTTCTTC. The chain links TRBV27 to TRBJ2-1, with D possibly being TRBD1 or TRBD2 (7 bases each). Per the germline V gene, CDR1 is MNHEY and CDR2 is SMNVEV (reference sequence). This CDR3 comprises 13 residues. Trimming left V 7 bases short and J 9 bases short, with 16 bases between.

Ten or more counts support this clonotype. The CDR3: CASSYAENYGYTF. The DNA for the CDR3 is TGTGCCAGCAGTTATGCAGAGAACTATGGCTACACCTTC. The chain couples TRBV6-2 or TRBV6-3 to TRBJ1-2; D gene uncertain. Germline V gives CDR1 MNHEY, CDR2 SVGEGT. The CDR3 sequence is 13 residues long. V dropped 3 bases and J dropped 2 bases, with 7 bases sitting between them.

This clonotype came up many times. The chain is built from TRBV29-1 and TRBJ2-4, with D possibly TRBD1 on 6 matching bases. This CDR3 is 15 amino acids long. Per the germline V gene, CDR1 is SQVTM and CDR2 is ANQGSEA. The ends were cut back, 8 bases at V and 0 bases at J, with 17 bases in the middle. The CDR3 DNA reads TGCAGCACAGGGACAACCCAATTAGCCAAAAACATTCAGTACTTC. Translated: CSTGTTQLAKNIQYF.

The chain has TRBV19 and TRBJ2-3; 16 nucleotides align to TRBD2. Per germline, CDR1 LNHDA and CDR2 SQIVND (reference sequence). CDR3 size: 18 residues. The V segment lost 5 bases and the J segment 2 bases; nucleotides outside the gene matches: 7. CDR3 bases: TGTGCCAGTAGTTCCGGGACTAGCGGGGGGGGTGTCACAGATACGCAGTATTTT. This gives the protein CASSSGTSGGGVTDTQYF. The variable domain in full, with the rest retrieved from reference TRBV19 and TRBJ2-3, is DGGITQSPKYLFRKEGQNVTLSCEQNLNHDAMYWYRQDPGQGLRLIYYSQIVNDFQKGDIAEGYSVSREKKESFPLTVTSAQKNPTAFYLCASSSGTSGGGVTDTQYFGPGTRLTVL.

In this sample, this clonotype turned up once. This sequence joins TRBV12-3 or TRBV12-4 and TRBJ2-7, with D possibly being TRBD1 (6 bases). The CDR3 spans 13 residues. The V gene lost 6 bases and the J gene lost 5 bases, with 14 bases spanning the gap. The CDR3 coding sequence is TGTGCCAGCAGCTCGACAGGCAACCACGAGCAGTACGTC. It codes for CASSSTGNHEQYV.

This clonotype was observed a few times. The CDR3 spells CASSEYYGGQGTPYGYTF. The CDR3 DNA reads TGTGCCAGCAGTGAATATTATGGGGGACAGGGAACCCCCTATGGCTACACCTTC. The chain carries TRBV25-1 and TRBJ1-2; the match to TRBD1 covers 9 bases. This CDR3 contains 18 residues. The junction had 12 bases not matched to a gene; V was cut back by 0 bases and J by 4 bases. The V gene's germline CDR1 is MGHDK and CDR2 SYGVNS.

A remark on this clonotype: It may be a read error: a sequence one base away is much more abundant. This chain uses TRBV28 with TRBJ2-6; no definite D call. CDR3 length: 15 residues. Trimming cost V 3 bases and J 0 bases, with 6 bases left between them. Germline assignment: CDR1 MDHEN and CDR2 SYDVKM. The CDR3 DNA reads as TGTGCCAGCAGTTTGTGGCGCTCTGGGGCCAACGTCCTGACTTTC. This codes for CASSLWRSGANVLTF.

In its sample, this clonotype was seen many times. The chain is built from TRBV5-1 and TRBJ1-1; the D gene is possibly TRBD1 (5 bases). Trimming left V 2 bases short and J 0 bases short, with 17 bases between. This CDR3 contains 17 residues. The germline V gene encodes CDR1 SGHRS and CDR2 YFSETQ. CDR3 sequence reads: CASSFSFGGLMNTEAFF. The CDR3 nucleotides are TGCGCCAGCAGCTTTTCCTTCGGGGGGTTGATGAACACTGAAGCTTTCTTT.

The rearrangement uses TRBV5-1 and TRBJ2-1, with TRBD1 matching 7 bases. Trimming cost V 2 bases and J 5 bases; bases outside gene matches: 7. Per the germline V gene, CDR1 is SGHRS and CDR2 is YFSETQ. The CDR3 runs to 15 residues. The CDR3 DNA reads TGCGCCAGCAGCTTAGAGACAGGGTCCCACAATGAGCAGTTCTTC. It specifies CASSLETGSHNEQFF.

The rearrangement joins TRBV18 to TRBJ2-1; tentatively, D is TRBD2 (5 bases). This CDR3 comprises 15 residues. Trimming removed 2 bases at V and 7 bases at J, with 15 bases between. Per germline, CDR1 KGHSH and CDR2 LQKENI. The CDR3 region is CASSPGLERRNEQFF. In nucleotides, the CDR3 is TGTGCCAGCTCACCAGGTCTCGAAAGGAGGAATGAGCAGTTCTTC. The complete variable domain, with remaining parts taken from reference TRBV18 and TRBJ2-1, reads NAGVMQNPRHLVRRRGQEARLRCSPMKGHSHVYWYRQLPEEGLKFMVYLQKENIIDESGMPKERFSAEFPKEGPSILRIQQVVRGDSAAYFCASSPGLERRNEQFFGPGTRLTVL.